This record covers a single TCR beta chain. The data derive from a study of blood T cell repertoires in COVID-19. Study-wide context: Specimens from acute and convalescent COVID-19 originated in the United States, Italy and Spain. Nucleic acid was either cDNA or gDNA, and it came from T cells, B-cell-depleted T cells, or PBMCs.

The germline V gene encodes CDR1 SGHTA and CDR2 FQGNSA. The CDR3 extends over 15 amino acids. Trimming cost V 5 bases and J 4 bases, with 17 bases left between them. Original methodology: Nucleated cell number was recorded as an estimate derived from reference gene primer amplification. Measured with immunoSEQ multiplex PCR; TCRdb has only the in-frame clones, and not every one. The V and J calls and clone size are taken from that table; D and trimming were inferred from the DNA. The sample includes around 260,000 clones, 75% to 90% of them seen just once. The specimen sequenced was peripheral blood. The chain links TRBV7-2 to TRBJ2-5; possibly TRBD2 for D (7 bases). This receptor was identified in a middle-aged woman who had recovered from COVID-19. CDR3 in DNA: TGTGCCAGCAGCCCGAGTGGGGGGGGCGGAGAGACCCAGTACTTC. It is translated as CASSPSGGGGETQYF.